Shown below are 6 T cell receptor beta chains from a single sample sequenced in a study of low-dose radiotherapy and immunotherapy resistance in tumors. Primers targeting TRAV and TRBV primed first-strand cDNA, covering alpha and beta chains. Over approximately 20 PCR cycles, TCRs were amplified from a constant-region primer and V-primer adapter. TCRdb used MiXCR to reprocess the reads, holding one entry per CDR3 protein. Among over 65,000 distinct CDR3 sequences, around 17% were seen once, and the ten largest hold less than 3%. Time point in this sample: before trial treatment. The sample was PBMCs, taken before treatment. Receptors were obtained from a male donor with prostate cancer.

This clonotype was seen repeatedly, ten times or more. The chain couples TRBV6-1 to TRBJ2-1, with TRBD2 as a possible D gene (6 bases). V was shortened by 4 bases and J by 3 bases, with 16 bases between the two germline ends. The CDR3 spans 16 residues. The germline CDR1 and CDR2 sequences are MNHNS and SASEGT. CDR3 in amino acids: CASSGMSPEGYNEQFF. CDR3 DNA: TGTGCCAGCAGTGGGATGTCCCCGGAGGGCTACAATGAGCAGTTCTTC.

This clonotype was counted only a few times. The chain couples TRBV30 to TRBJ1-2; D not certain. Looked up from germline, CDR1 is GTSNPN and CDR2 is SVGIG (reference sequence). This CDR3 region has 15 residues. The V end lost 1 base, the J end lost 0 bases, and 12 bases lay between the germline ends. DNA of the CDR3: TGTGCCTGGAGTGAAGGAACAGTCCCTAACTATGGCTACACCTTC. This gives the protein CAWSEGTVPNYGYTF.

This clonotype was counted a few times. The chain links TRBV9 to TRBJ1-1; maybe TRBD1 (6 bases). The CDR3 contains 15 residues. Germline V CDR1 and CDR2: SGDLS, YYNGEE. Trimming pared 3 bases from V and 4 bases from J, leaving 16 bases between. CDR3 in amino acids: CASSARGAPGTEAFF. The CDR3 nucleotides read TGTGCCAGCAGCGCCCGGGGGGCTCCGGGCACTGAAGCTTTCTTT.

This rearrangement joins TRBV11-2 to TRBJ2-5; tentatively, D is TRBD2 (5 bases). The V and J ends lost 5 bases and 0 bases respectively, with 16 bases between them. CDR1 SGHAT and CDR2 FQNNGV come from the germline V gene. This CDR3 region has 16 residues. The CDR3: CASSDGLALYQETQYF. DNA of the CDR3: TGTGCCAGCAGCGACGGACTTGCGTTGTACCAAGAGACCCAGTACTTC.

This clonotype was counted many times. A read error is likely, as this CDR3 ends without the conserved phenylalanine or tryptophan. It is unclear where the CDR3 begins or ends on the DNA, so no DNA is shown, and the CDR3 is as TCRdb lists it. The chain combines TRBV21-1 with TRBJ2-3. TRBV21-1 constitutes a pseudogene. The length of the CDR3 is 8 amino acids, counting both ends. CDR3 loop: CASSPICG.

This clonotype was picked up a small number of times. The chain joins TRBV7-2 to TRBJ2-1; 9 bases line up with TRBD2. Trimming removed 3 bases from V and 10 bases from J; junction bases left unmatched: 7. In germline, CDR1 is SGHTA, CDR2 FQGNSA. The CDR3 totals 14 residues. The CDR3 loop is CASSFRLAEDEQFF. DNA for the CDR3: TGTGCCAGCAGCTTTAGACTAGCGGAGGACGAGCAGTTCTTC. Filled out from reference TRBV7-2 and TRBJ2-1, the complete variable domain reads GAGVSQSPSNKVTEKGKDVELRCDPISGHTALYWYRQSLGQGLEFLIYFQGNSAPDKSGLPSDRFSAERTGGSVSTLTIQRTQQEDSAVYLCASSFRLAEDEQFFGPGTRLTVL.